This T cell receptor beta chain is drawn from a study of T cells in tuberculosis. At the level of the study: The T cells targeted glucose monomycolate, a mycobacterial lipid, via CD1B.

Thawed, overnight-rested PBMC were stained with GMM-loaded CD1B tetramer, viability dye and anti-CD3, then sorted. C32 glucose monomycolate from Rhodococcus equi was loaded onto the CD1B tetramers. Before cryopreservation, the sorted PBMC lost their CD14-expressing monocytes. From each donor, some 100,000 tetramer-negative cells were sorted. TCR-alpha and TCR-beta chains were sequenced unpaired. Assay used: immunoSEQ multiplex PCR; TCRdb lists only in-frame clones, some missing. The sample contains roughly 61,000 clones, 70% to 90% of which appear only once. CDR1 LGHNT and CDR2 FRNRAP come from the germline V gene. J lost 7 bases, V lost 6 bases, and 4 bases had no gene match. The CDR3 runs to 14 residues.

The chain employs TRBV12-5 and TRBJ1-4, with 11 positions matching TRBD1. Sample: CD1b-GMM tetramer-negative cells sorted from PBMCs. The TCR originated in an adult woman with latent tuberculosis. This CDR3 reads CASGTGTGGEKLFF. CDR3 bases: TGTGCTAGTGGGACCGGGACAGGGGGTGAAAAACTGTTTTTT.